This passage covers 19 T cell receptor beta chains from one sample sequenced in a study of cytomegalovirus exposure and HLA in healthy donors. The study ran its PCR with 60 Vbeta and 13 Jbeta primers. Measured with immunoSEQ multiplex PCR; TCRdb has only the in-frame clones, and not every one. The table has fewer than 250,000 clones, just over 75% seen once; the top ten hold under 0.8%. Sequencing was carried out using PBMCs. These receptors all come from a man aged 18-30 years in good health and CMV-seronegative.

This clone was seen a few times. The chain combines TRBV30 with TRBJ1-1; a possible D gene is TRBD1 (5 bases). V lost 7 bases and J lost 4, with 13 bases in between. Looked up from germline, CDR1 is GTSNPN and CDR2 is SVGIG (reference sequence). The length of the CDR3 is 12 residues. The CDR3 sequence: CASGRGSTEAFF. CDR3 sequence (DNA): TGTGCCTCGGGCCGGGGGAGCACTGAAGCTTTCTTT.

This chain connects TRBV19 to TRBJ1-2, with TRBD1 identical over 8 bases. Germline V gene sequence: CDR1 LNHDA, CDR2 SQIVND (reference sequence). This CDR3 region has 15 residues. J lost 7 bases, V lost 11 bases, and 18 bases had no gene match. The CDR3 coding sequence is TGTGCCGGGGAGATAAGGAGTGGACAGGGCTCTGGCTACACCTTC. Protein sequence: CAGEIRSGQGSGYTF.

This clone came up a few times. The rearrangement uses TRBV10-3 and TRBJ2-7, with D possibly TRBD1 on 5 matching bases. The germline gives CDR1 ENHRY, CDR2 SYGVKD. The V end lost 10 bases, the J end lost 2 bases, and 15 bases lay between the germline ends. This CDR3 is 13 amino acids long. The CDR3 region is CATKDTDAYEQYF. The DNA of the CDR3 is TGTGCCACAAAGGACACGGATGCCTACGAGCAGTACTTC.

The rearrangement joins TRBV7-9 to TRBJ1-2; no firm D call. The CDR3 has 13 residues. Germline assignment: CDR1 SEHNR and CDR2 FQNEAQ (reference sequence). V lost 1 base and J lost 2, with 5 bases in between. The CDR3 DNA sequence: TGTGCCAGCAGCTTAGTAGAAAACTATGGCTACACCTTC. Translating gives CASSLVENYGYTF.

The chain has TRBV6-4 and TRBJ2-1, with D possibly being TRBD2 (6 bases). V was trimmed by 5 bases and J by 5 bases, leaving 13 bases between them. Germline V gene data show CDR1 as MRHNA and CDR2 as SNTAGT. The CDR3 loop spans 14 amino acids. This chain's CDR3 is CASSRSGTDNEQFF. The CDR3 DNA follows: TGTGCCAGCAGTAGAAGTGGGACTGACAATGAGCAGTTCTTC.

The rearrangement joins TRBV11-1 to TRBJ2-3; 10 nucleotides agree with TRBD1. CDR1 is SGHAT and CDR2 is FQDESV in the germline V gene (reference sequence). The V segment lost 7 bases and the J segment 4 bases; nucleotides outside the gene matches: 8. The CDR3 length is 15 residues. CDR3 in DNA: TGTGCCAGCAAGATGGGACAGGGGATCGCAGATACGCAGTATTTT. Translated, it gives CASKMGQGIADTQYF.

The chain is built from TRBV7-8 and TRBJ2-1; tentative D call: TRBD2 (7 bases). V shed 1 base and J shed 0 bases, with 13 bases lying between them. Germline loops: CDR1 SGHVS, CDR2 FQNEAQ. This CDR3 spans 17 amino acids. The CDR3 region is CASSLGGGGSSYNEQFF. The CDR3 coding sequence is TGTGCCAGCAGCTTAGGGGGGGGCGGGAGCTCCTACAATGAGCAGTTCTTC.

J is TRBJ1-1 and V is TRBV18; D is unclear. The germline V gene has CDR1 KGHSH and CDR2 LQKENI. This CDR3 comprises 13 residues. With 3 bases removed from V and 5 bases from J, the gap between germline ends came to 10 bases. The CDR3 coding sequence is TGTGCCAGCTCACCGAGGGAAGGGACTGAAGCTTTCTTT. This codes for CASSPREGTEAFF. The whole variable domain, filled in from reference TRBV18 and TRBJ1-1, reads NAGVMQNPRHLVRRRGQEARLRCSPMKGHSHVYWYRQLPEEGLKFMVYLQKENIIDESGMPKERFSAEFPKEGPSILRIQQVVRGDSAAYFCASSPREGTEAFFGQGTRLTVV.

The rearrangement joins TRBV28 to TRBJ2-2; no definite D call. Germline CDR1 MDHEN, CDR2 SYDVKM. The CDR3 is 12 amino acids. V was pared by 6 bases and J by 9 bases, with 11 bases between. DNA for the CDR3: TGTGCCAGCAGCTATAGTACGCGGGAGCTGTTTTTT. This encodes CASSYSTRELFF. The full variable domain, completed using reference TRBV28 and TRBJ2-2, is DVKVTQSSRYLVKRTGEKVFLECVQDMDHENMFWYRQDPGLGLRLIYFSYDVKMKEKGDIPEGYSVSREKKERFSLILESASTNQTSMYLCASSYSTRELFFGEGSRLTVL.

The rearrangement uses TRBV4-1 and TRBJ1-5, with TRBD1 as a possible D gene (5 bases). V was pared by 0 bases and J by 7 bases, with 10 bases between. Germline lookup yields CDR1 MGHRA and CDR2 YSYEKL. This CDR3 region has 14 residues. The CDR3 coding sequence is TGCGCCAGCAGCCAAGAAGGGGTAAGCCAGCCCCAGCATTTT. The encoded protein is CASSQEGVSQPQHF.

This clone was seen just once. V is TRBV19 and J is TRBJ1-5; D remains unclear. V was clipped by 6 bases and J by 4 bases, with 7 bases between them. CDR1 and CDR2 from the germline V gene are LNHDA and SQIVND (reference sequence). This CDR3 is built from 12 residues. The CDR3 bases are TGTGCCAGTAGGCTGCTAAATCAGCCCCAGCATTTT. Its translation: CASRLLNQPQHF. Drawing the rest from reference TRBV19 and TRBJ1-5, the complete variable domain is DGGITQSPKYLFRKEGQNVTLSCEQNLNHDAMYWYRQDPGQGLRLIYYSQIVNDFQKGDIAEGYSVSREKKESFPLTVTSAQKNPTAFYLCASRLLNQPQHFGDGTRLSIL.

This clone was detected once. The rearrangement links TRBV30 to TRBJ2-7; possible D gene TRBD2, 6 bases. The CDR3 has 14 residues. The V end lost 5 bases, the J end lost 3 bases, and 17 bases lay between the germline ends. Germline-derived CDR1 and CDR2 are GTSNPN and SVGIG (reference sequence). CDR3 protein: CAWARGSGVYEQYF. The CDR3 nucleotides are TGTGCCTGGGCTAGGGGTAGCGGTGTCTACGAGCAGTACTTC.

This clone was counted a few times. The J gene is TRBJ2-7, the V gene TRBV15; 9 positions agree with TRBD2. The germline gives CDR1 LNHNV, CDR2 YYDKDF (reference sequence). V dropped 1 base and J dropped 5; count of bases not matched to a gene: 9. The CDR3 has 16 residues. The CDR3 is CATSRATSGLRDEQYF. CDR3 coding DNA: TGTGCCACCAGCAGAGCTACTAGCGGGTTAAGGGACGAGCAGTACTTC.

CDR3: CASSLTRREHGELFF. The CDR3 nucleotides are TGTGCCAGCAGCTTAACTCGGCGGGAGCACGGGGAGCTGTTTTTT. The rearrangement joins TRBV7-3 to TRBJ2-2; TRBD2 aligns across 7 bases. CDR1 SGHTA and CDR2 FQGTGA come from the germline V gene. V trimming: 0 bases; J trimming: 7 bases; junction bases outside the gene matches: 5. This CDR3 comprises 15 residues.

This clone came up once. This rearrangement joins TRBV5-4 to TRBJ2-1; 8 positions match TRBD2. V shed 0 bases and J 8 bases; nucleotides not matched to a gene: 7. The CDR3 is 15 residues long. Germline CDR1 is SGHNT and CDR2 is YYREEE (reference sequence). The CDR3 DNA reads as TGTGCCAGCAGCTTGGCGAGCGGGAGTTGGTATGAGCAGTTCTTC. Its translation is CASSLASGSWYEQFF.

The rearrangement joins TRBV27 to TRBJ1-1, with 8 bases matching TRBD1. With V trimmed by 5 bases and J by 8 bases, 4 bases remained unmatched. CDR1 MNHEY and CDR2 SMNVEV come from the germline V gene (reference sequence). CDR3 length: 12 amino acids. The CDR3: CASSHGQGEAFF. The CDR3 nucleotides are TGTGCCAGCAGTCACGGACAGGGAGAAGCTTTCTTT.

The chain has TRBV7-9 and TRBJ2-2; TRBD1 agrees at 8 bases. Germline assignment: CDR1 SEHNR and CDR2 FQNEAQ (reference sequence). The CDR3 is 17 residues long. Trimming cost V 5 bases and J 5 bases; bases outside gene matches: 13. The CDR3 protein is CASSQHSRTGRTGELFF. In DNA form, the CDR3 reads TGTGCCAGCAGCCAACATTCGAGGACAGGGCGGACCGGGGAGCTGTTTTTT.

J is TRBJ2-7 and V is TRBV27, with 7 bases lining up with TRBD2. In germline, CDR1 is MNHEY, CDR2 SMNVEV (reference sequence). The CDR3 runs 14 residues. With V trimmed by 5 bases and J by 4 bases, 8 bases remained unmatched. CDR3 DNA: TGTGCCAGCAGTACGGGAGGTCGTTTTTACGAGCAGTACTTC. This sequence encodes CASSTGGRFYEQYF.

The genes are TRBV4-1 and TRBJ2-5, with 9 nucleotides matching TRBD1. The CDR3 contains 12 residues. Trimming removed 8 bases from V and 5 bases from J; junction bases left unmatched: 3. CDR1 and CDR2 from the germline V gene are MGHRA and YSYEKL. The CDR3 nucleotides are TGCGCCAGCGGGGACAGGGACGAGACCCAGTACTTC. The encoded protein is CASGDRDETQYF.